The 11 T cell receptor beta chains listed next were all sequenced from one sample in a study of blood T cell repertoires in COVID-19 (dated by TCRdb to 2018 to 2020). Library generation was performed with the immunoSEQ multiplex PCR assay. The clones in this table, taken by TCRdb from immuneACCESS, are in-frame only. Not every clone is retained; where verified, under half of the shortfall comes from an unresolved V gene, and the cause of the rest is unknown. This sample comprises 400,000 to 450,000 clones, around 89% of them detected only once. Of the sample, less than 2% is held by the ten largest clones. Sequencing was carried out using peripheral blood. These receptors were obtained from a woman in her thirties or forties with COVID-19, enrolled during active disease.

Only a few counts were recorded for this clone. The CDR3 here is CASSSGHYSNQPQHF. The CDR3 bases are TGTGCCAGCTCCTCAGGGCATTATAGCAATCAGCCCCAGCATTTT. The chain has TRBV19 and TRBJ1-5, with a weak D call TRBD1 (5 bases). This CDR3 comprises 15 residues. CDR1 LNHDA and CDR2 SQIVND come from the germline V gene (reference sequence). V lost 9 bases and J 0 bases, leaving 15 bases between the germline ends.

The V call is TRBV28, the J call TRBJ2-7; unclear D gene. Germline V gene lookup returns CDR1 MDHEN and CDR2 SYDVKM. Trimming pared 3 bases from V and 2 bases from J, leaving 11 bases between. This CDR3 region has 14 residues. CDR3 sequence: CASSLGGRPYEQYF. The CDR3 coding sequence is TGTGCCAGCAGTTTGGGTGGGCGACCCTACGAGCAGTACTTC.

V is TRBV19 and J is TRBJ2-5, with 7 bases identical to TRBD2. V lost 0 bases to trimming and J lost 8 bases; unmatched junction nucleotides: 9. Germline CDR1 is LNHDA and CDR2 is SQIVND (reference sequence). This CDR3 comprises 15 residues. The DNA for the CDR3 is TGTGCCAGTAGTATAGACCAGGGACTACGTTTCACCCAGTACTTC. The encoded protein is CASSIDQGLRFTQYF.

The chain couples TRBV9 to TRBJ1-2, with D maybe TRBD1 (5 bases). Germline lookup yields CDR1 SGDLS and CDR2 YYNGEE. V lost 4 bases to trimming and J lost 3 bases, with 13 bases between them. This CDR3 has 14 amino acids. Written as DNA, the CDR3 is TGTGCCAGCAGCCCTTGGGGCATGCACTATGGCTACACCTTC. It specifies CASSPWGMHYGYTF.

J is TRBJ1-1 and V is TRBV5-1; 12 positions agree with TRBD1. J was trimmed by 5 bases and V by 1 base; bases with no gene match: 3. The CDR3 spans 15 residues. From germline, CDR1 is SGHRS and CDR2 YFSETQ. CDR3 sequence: CASSLMGQGATEAFF. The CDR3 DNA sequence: TGCGCCAGCAGCTTGATGGGACAGGGGGCGACTGAAGCTTTCTTT.

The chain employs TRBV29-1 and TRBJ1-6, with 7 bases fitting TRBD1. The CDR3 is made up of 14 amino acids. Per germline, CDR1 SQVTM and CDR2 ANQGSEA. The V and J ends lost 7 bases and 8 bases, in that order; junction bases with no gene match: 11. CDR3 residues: CSARDSVEDSPLHF. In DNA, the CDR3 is TGCAGCGCCAGGGACAGCGTAGAGGATTCACCCCTCCACTTT.

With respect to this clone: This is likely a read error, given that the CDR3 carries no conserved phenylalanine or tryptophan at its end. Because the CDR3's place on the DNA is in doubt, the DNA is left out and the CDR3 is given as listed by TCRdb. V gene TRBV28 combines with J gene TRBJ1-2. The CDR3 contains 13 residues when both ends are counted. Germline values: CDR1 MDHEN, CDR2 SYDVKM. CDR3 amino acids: CASSLGRGSQLTL.

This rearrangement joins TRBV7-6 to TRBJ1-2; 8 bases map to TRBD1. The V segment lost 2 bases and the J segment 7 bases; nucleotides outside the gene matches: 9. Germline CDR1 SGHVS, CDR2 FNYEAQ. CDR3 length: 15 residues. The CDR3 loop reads CASSLFSGQGGGYTF. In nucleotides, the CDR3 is TGTGCCAGCAGCTTATTCTCCGGACAGGGCGGTGGCTACACCTTC.

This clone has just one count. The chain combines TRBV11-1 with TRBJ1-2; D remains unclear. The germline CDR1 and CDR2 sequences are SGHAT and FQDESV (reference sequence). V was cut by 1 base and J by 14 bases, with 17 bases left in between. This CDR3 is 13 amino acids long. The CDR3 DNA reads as TGTGCCAGCAGCTTAGAGGTGTCGCAGGCGAAAACCTTC. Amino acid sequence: CASSLEVSQAKTF.

CDR3 loop: CASSKNSLGGAGELFF. CDR3 DNA sequence: TGTGCCAGCAGTAAAAACTCCTTGGGGGGGGCCGGGGAGCTGTTTTTT. The chain links TRBV2 to TRBJ2-2, with TRBD2 identical over 7 bases. The ends lost 5 bases at V and 6 bases at J; junction bases unmatched: 12. This CDR3 contains 16 residues. Germline V gives CDR1 SNHLY, CDR2 FYNNEI.

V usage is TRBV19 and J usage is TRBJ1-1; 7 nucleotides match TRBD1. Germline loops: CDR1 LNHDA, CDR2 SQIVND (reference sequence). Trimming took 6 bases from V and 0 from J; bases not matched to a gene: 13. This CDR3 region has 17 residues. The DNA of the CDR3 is TGTGCCAGTAGCACCTCCGGGACAGATCTTATGAACACTGAAGCTTTCTTT. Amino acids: CASSTSGTDLMNTEAFF.